A selection of T cell receptor beta chains follows, all from one sample in a study of T cell changes during pregnancy in multiple sclerosis. The assay was immunoSEQ multiplex PCR, and TCRdb's table has in-frame clones only and misses some. The sample includes around 80,000 clones, about 91% seen only once; the top ten take 2.5% to 3%. The sequences come from peripheral blood, collected before pregnancy. These receptors all come from a female donor with multiple sclerosis, enrolled in a pregnancy study. The conserved cysteine and the conserved F or W are not part of the CDR3 here.

CDR3 protein,J gene,CDR3 length,V gene
ASSPTGRDLF,TRBJ1-4,10,TRBV18
ASSKSGGRTGELF,TRBJ2-2,13,TRBV7-3
ASSAEMDYRYT,TRBJ1-2,11,TRBV19
AISYSGFYEQY,TRBJ2-7,11,TRBV6-1
ATSQGLAETYEQY,TRBJ2-7,13,TRBV15
ASSLPKETQY,TRBJ2-5,10,TRBV5-1
ASSLAGTSSYEQY,TRBJ2-7,13,TRBV7-9
ASSLGTGSDEQY,TRBJ2-7,12,TRBV28
ASSLGSVRYEQY,TRBJ2-7,12,TRBV28
ASSIGTDQRADTQY,TRBJ2-3,14,TRBV19
ASSVQGEAYEQY,TRBJ2-7,12,TRBV6-5
ASRQKTGDLAKNIQY,TRBJ2-4,15,TRBV19
ASSLVWASGRGGPGELF,TRBJ2-2,17,TRBV7-2
ASSSNSGIRPYEQY,TRBJ2-7,14,TRBV7-6
ASSSREGRYEQY,TRBJ2-7,12,TRBV13
ASSLGLADGEQF,TRBJ2-1,12,TRBV5-4
ASSSTLGRPHGYT,TRBJ1-2,13,TRBV27
ASSPQSNQPQH,TRBJ1-5,11,TRBV7-2
ASTLMGEVNTEAF,TRBJ1-1,13,TRBV6-1
ASRLFSSGRVQETQY,TRBJ2-5,15,TRBV28
ASSLRTGAPTNYGYT,TRBJ1-2,15,TRBV28
ASSQDLLGRGLEQF,TRBJ2-1,14,TRBV4-3
ASSPGQYQPQH,TRBJ1-5,11,TRBV6-6
ASTKIKNTGELF,TRBJ2-2,12,TRBV6-5
ASSRSGRTEETQY,TRBJ2-5,13,TRBV7-3
ASGQLAGPGGELF,TRBJ2-2,13,TRBV27
ASRAGTGTTEAF,TRBJ1-1,12,TRBV2
ASSNRQGEATEAF,TRBJ1-1,13,TRBV19